Sequencing of this T cell receptor beta chain was carried out in a study of T cell responses to AZD1222 COVID-19 vaccine. The CDR3 covers 18 residues. Generated by immunoSEQ multiplex PCR, the TCRdb table keeps only in-frame clones and is missing some. The profile shows some 130,000 clones, just over 85% of them singletons. The specimen comprised peripheral blood, sampled on day 0 of MenACWY control vaccination. The V and J genes are TRBV21-1 and TRBJ2-6; the D segment call TRBD1 is taken from the table without a DNA check. TRBV21-1 is a recognized pseudogene. This TCR came from an adult in good health. CDR3 DNA: TGTGCCAGCAGCGGTCGTAACGGACAGCTCTCTGGGGCCAACGTCCTGACTTTC. This translates into CASSGRNGQLSGANVLTF.